The rows below give T cell receptor beta chains drawn from one sample of a study of human T cells and chemical hapten exposure. TCRdb analysed the RACE reads with MiXCR anew, one entry per CDR3 protein. This sample has some 70,000 distinct CDR3 sequences, with approximately 11% found just once. The sample was whole blood, taken in connection with sensitization to the hapten diphenylcyclopropenone (DPC). The receptors here all came from a woman aged 45-65 years with alopecia areata. Some clones in this sample may be carry-over from other donors' samples. Both conserved end residues are part of each CDR3. A D gene is named only where the DNA matches it firmly. Clone size appears in some rows only: once, few, many, or a class for an expanded clone.

>TRBV7-2|few|TRBJ1-2|TRBD1
TGTGCCAGCAGCCCAACCGGGACAGGGGTTAACTATGGCTACACCTTC
CASSPTGTGVNYGYTF
>TRBV21-1|many|TRBJ2-7|.
TGTGCCAGCAGCGTCGAAGGGGGTGGCCGCTACGAGCAGTACTTC
CASSVEGGGRYEQYF
>TRBV29-1|many|TRBJ1-5|.
TGCAGCGTTGCTACGCAGTATAGCAATCAGCCCCAGCATTTT
CSVATQYSNQPQHF
>TRBV4-3|few|TRBJ2-2|.
TGCGCCAGCAGCCAAGATAAACTTCCGAACACCGGGGAGCTGTTTTTT
CASSQDKLPNTGELFF
>TRBV20-1|.|TRBJ2-3|TRBD2
TGCAGTGCTGGGGGACTAGGACAAGCGTTGACGCAGTATTTT
CSAGGLGQALTQYF
>TRBV7-6|few|TRBJ2-3|TRBD2
TGTGCCAGCAGCTTAGAGGCGACTAGCGGGGGACGCACGGCAGATACGCAGTATTTT
CASSLEATSGGRTADTQYF
>TRBV7-2|.|TRBJ2-5|.
TGTGCCAGCAGCTTTGGTGGTAGTCGAGAGACCCAGTACTTC
CASSFGGSRETQYF
>TRBV9|.|TRBJ2-1|TRBD2
TGTGCCAGCAGCTTGAGACCGACGGGACTAGCGGGAGTTAATGAGCAGTTCTTC
CASSLRPTGLAGVNEQFF
>TRBV12-3/TRBV12-4|few|TRBJ1-2|.
TGTGCCAGCAGTTCCCATGGGGGAAACTATGGCTACACCTTC
CASSSHGGNYGYTF
>TRBV18|many|TRBJ1-1|.
TGTGCCAGCTCGGAAGGATGGGACACTGAAGCTTTCTTT
CASSEGWDTEAFF
>TRBV7-2|.|TRBJ2-3|TRBD1
TGTGCCAGCAGTACCATGCAGGGGGCGGCGGATACGCAGTATTTT
CASSTMQGAADTQYF
>TRBV6-6|many|TRBJ1-5|.
TGTGCCAGCAGTTACTCGATCGGTATAGGGATTAGCAATCAGCCCCAGCATTTT
CASSYSIGIGISNQPQHF
>TRBV6-5|.|TRBJ2-1|.
TGTGCCAGCAGTTATCTTGGTCATGAGCAGTTCTTC
CASSYLGHEQFF
>TRBV3-1|few|TRBJ1-6|TRBD1
TGTGCCAGCAGCCATTCCGACAGGGTCGGTTCACCCCTCCACTTT
CASSHSDRVGSPLHF
>TRBV6-2/TRBV6-3|.|TRBJ2-5|TRBD2
TGTGCCAGCAGTTCCCTAGCGGCCCGGAAAGAGACCCAGTACTTC
CASSSLAARKETQYF
>TRBV6-2/TRBV6-3|many|TRBJ1-6|TRBD1
TGTGCCAGCACGTCGACAGGGCGTTTTTCACCCCTCCACTTT
CASTSTGRFSPLHF
>TRBV20-1|many|TRBJ2-7|.
TGCAGTGCTAGGACAGCTGAGCAGTACTTC
CSARTAEQYF
>TRBV18|.|TRBJ2-7|.
TGTGCCAGCTCACCACGCCAGGGGAGGGCCTACGAGCAGTACTTC
CASSPRQGRAYEQYF
>TRBV7-7|few|TRBJ1-4|TRBD1
TGTGCTAGCAGCCCGACAGGGATTAATGAAAAACTGTTTTTT
CASSPTGINEKLFF
>TRBV6-2/TRBV6-3|many|TRBJ1-2|.
TGTGCCAGCAGCAACGGACACCGTTATGGCTACACCTTC
CASSNGHRYGYTF
>TRBV7-3|many|TRBJ2-3|TRBD1
TGTGCCAGCAGCTCCGGGACAGGGAGCGGCACAGATACGCAGTATTTT
CASSSGTGSGTDTQYF
>TRBV9|few|TRBJ1-2|.
TGTGCCAGCAGCGTATTGGGCACTGACTATGGCTACACCTTC
CASSVLGTDYGYTF
>TRBV7-7|few|TRBJ2-5|TRBD2
TGTGCTAGCAGCCCCATCGGGGGGGGCCAAGAGACCCAGTACTTC
CASSPIGGGQETQYF
>TRBV6-5|few|TRBJ1-4|.
TGTGCCAGCAGTTACTCCGGGTTTCGAAAGGGACTGTTTTTT
CASSYSGFRKGLFF
>TRBV20-1|many|TRBJ2-7|TRBD1
TGCAGTGCTAGACAATCGGACAGGGGGACCTACGAGCAGTACTTC
CSARQSDRGTYEQYF
>TRBV12-3/TRBV12-4|.|TRBJ2-2|.
TGTGCCAGCAGTACAAACAGACCCAACACCGGGGAGCTGTTTTTT
CASSTNRPNTGELFF
>TRBV27|many|TRBJ2-1|TRBD2
TGTGCCAGCCTTCCTTTAGGGGAGGGCCGGATCTACAATGAGCAGTTCTTC
CASLPLGEGRIYNEQFF
>TRBV19|many|TRBJ2-3|.
TGTGCCAGTAGTATAATGGGGGCCACAGATACGCAGTATTTT
CASSIMGATDTQYF
>TRBV15|many|TRBJ1-4|.
TGTGCCACCAGCAGAGATCGGGGGAGCGCTAATGAAAAACTGTTTTTT
CATSRDRGSANEKLFF
>TRBV11-3|many|TRBJ2-3|.
TGTGCCAGCAGCTTAGGAGCACGGGCCGGTCCGTTGGCAGATACGCAGTATTTT
CASSLGARAGPLADTQYF
>TRBV4-2|few|TRBJ2-2|.
TGTGCCAGCAGCCACACAGAGTCGAACACCGGGGAGCTGTTTTTT
CASSHTESNTGELFF
>TRBV11-2|.|TRBJ2-7|.
TGTGCCAGCAGCCGGGGGGCTGGGCAGTACTTC
CASSRGAGQYF
>TRBV6-6|many|TRBJ2-7|TRBD1
TGTGCCAGCAGTTCCACCGGGACAGGGAGTTACGAGCAGTACTTC
CASSSTGTGSYEQYF
>TRBV6-6|.|TRBJ1-3|.
TGTGCCAGCACCATGATATCTGGAAACACCATATATTTT
CASTMISGNTIYF
>TRBV28|.|TRBJ1-3|.
TGTGCCAGCACCCGCTTCGACTCTGGAAACACCATATATTTT
CASTRFDSGNTIYF
>TRBV30|many|TRBJ2-7|.
TGTGCCTGGAGGGGGGCCTACGAGCAGTACTTC
CAWRGAYEQYF
>TRBV7-3|.|TRBJ2-6|.
TGTGCCAGCAGCTTAAGGATACTGAACTCTGGGGCCAACGTCCTGACTTTC
CASSLRILNSGANVLTF
>TRBV7-9|.|TRBJ1-5|.
TGTGCCAGCAGCTCATTGGCTGGGGGCAATCAGCCCCAGCATTTT
CASSSLAGGNQPQHF
>TRBV7-9|many|TRBJ2-1|TRBD2
TGTGCCAGCAGCTGGACCGGGACTAGCGGTGGTGAGCAGTTCTTC
CASSWTGTSGGEQFF
>TRBV25-1|many|TRBJ2-1|.
TGTGCCTCGAATGGCAGGAGCTCCTACAATGAGCAGTTCTTC
CASNGRSSYNEQFF
>TRBV29-1|.|TRBJ2-7|TRBD1
TGCAGCGTCTTAACGCCGGACAGGGGTGACGAGCAGTACTTC
CSVLTPDRGDEQYF
>TRBV20-1|few|TRBJ2-7|.
TGCAGTGCTAGAAACCCCCTAGACGCGTACGAGCAGTACTTC
CSARNPLDAYEQYF
>TRBV10-2|.|TRBJ2-7|TRBD1
TGCGCCAGCAGTGGGGCGGGACAGGGGACGTACGAGCAGTACTTC
CASSGAGQGTYEQYF
>TRBV21-1|.|TRBJ2-7|.
TGTGACTGTTCAATCCGGAGGGACACCGTCTACGAGCAGTACTTC
CDCSIRRDTVYEQYF
>TRBV29-1|many|TRBJ1-4|.
TGCAGCGTTGAAGTTAGTGAAAAACTGTTTTTT
CSVEVSEKLFF
>TRBV4-2|few|TRBJ1-4|.
TGTGCCAGCAGCCCGGGGGATTTTAATGAAAAACTGTTTTTT
CASSPGDFNEKLFF
>TRBV3-1|many|TRBJ1-4|.
TGTGCCAGCAGCCAAGAAGGGCCAATTGGCGGGGTTAATGAAAAACTGTTTTTT
CASSQEGPIGGVNEKLFF